These 11 T cell receptor beta chains originate from one sample sequenced in a study of human T cells and chemical hapten exposure (dated by TCRdb to about 2021). Library creation used RACE. Instrument used: NextSeq 500. TCRdb redid the processing of the public reads, applying fastp at Q25 and MiXCR, and retained in-frame beta chains. Rows with one shared CDR3 protein collapse into an entry with the most common genes and DNA. The sample data list about 82,000 distinct CDR3 sequences, and roughly 13% of these were observed just once. The ten largest clones add up to 5.7% of the sample. The time point label for this specimen denotes: patch test 3, about 24 weeks after DPC sensitization. Explained via the paper, the treatment or condition label denotes: therapeutic diphenylcyclopropenone sensitization with weekly scalp DPC. Source: whole blood, taken in connection with sensitization to the hapten diphenylcyclopropenone (DPC). Receptor source: a woman aged 45-59 years with alopecia areata. Some clones in this sample may be carry-over from other donors' samples.

This clonotype appeared a few times. The chain has TRBV12-3 or TRBV12-4 and TRBJ1-3; D remains unclear. CDR3 length equals 13 residues. V was cut by 8 bases and J by 4 bases, with 12 bases left in between. The CDR3 nucleotides read TGTGCCAGCGGGTCTGAGGGAGGAAACACCATATATTTT. Its protein is CASGSEGGNTIYF.

This clonotype is labeled medium-sized. The chain recombines TRBV3-1 with TRBJ1-1, with D perhaps TRBD1 (6 bases). CDR1 and CDR2 (germline): LGHDT, YNNKEL (reference sequence). This CDR3 has 12 amino acids. V was clipped by 6 bases and J by 10 bases, with 15 bases between them. The CDR3 is CASRAGRGLAFF. The DNA for the CDR3 is TGTGCCAGCAGGGCCGGCAGGGGATTAGCTTTCTTT.

The sample holds many counts of this clonotype. This chain joins TRBV20-1 and TRBJ1-2; 8 positions agree with TRBD1. V shed 3 bases and J 1 base; nucleotides not matched to a gene: 4. CDR3 length: 14 amino acids. Germline CDR1 reads DFQATT; CDR2 reads SNEGSKA (reference sequence). This chain's CDR3 is CSASDRGVNYGYTF. DNA of the CDR3: TGCAGTGCTAGTGACAGGGGAGTTAACTATGGCTACACCTTC.

This clonotype was recorded a few times. CDR3 residues: CASSLGQGRKTQYF. DNA of the CDR3: TGCGCCAGCAGCTTGGGACAGGGAAGGAAGACCCAGTACTTC. The genes are TRBV5-1 and TRBJ2-5; 7 positions match TRBD1. Germline-derived CDR1 and CDR2 are SGHRS and YFSETQ. J lost 6 bases, V lost 0 bases, and 5 bases had no gene match. The CDR3 runs to 14 residues.

CDR3 coding DNA: TGCGCCAGCAGCTTCCGACTAGCGGGCCATGAGCAGTTCTTC. It is translated as CASSFRLAGHEQFF. The chain is built from TRBV5-1 and TRBJ2-1; TRBD2 matches 10 bases. The length of the CDR3 is 14 residues. Germline trimming cut 2 bases from V and 8 bases from J; bases unmatched to any gene: 4. CDR1 and CDR2 from the germline V gene are SGHRS and YFSETQ.

This clonotype has a handful of counts. Here the CDR3 DNA reads TGCGCCAGCTTTCCAGGAATCACAGATACGCAGTATTTT. Protein sequence: CASFPGITDTQYF. The chain uses TRBV10-1 and TRBJ2-3; D uncertain. CDR1 WNHNN and CDR2 SYGVQD come from the germline V gene (reference sequence). The V end was cut by 8 bases, the J end by 2 bases, with 11 bases between. The CDR3 is 13 residues long.

A few counts support this clonotype. This chain uses TRBV6-2 or TRBV6-3 with TRBJ1-6, with D perhaps TRBD1 (5 bases). The CDR3 runs 16 residues. CDR1 is MNHEY, CDR2 SVGEGT, per germline. Trimming pared 2 bases from V and 5 bases from J, leaving 13 bases between. In DNA form, the CDR3 reads TGTGCCAGCAGTTACCCACCCGGGACGGATAATTCACCCCTCCACTTT. Translated: CASSYPPGTDNSPLHF.

In this sample, this clonotype turned up a few times. The genes are TRBV30 and TRBJ1-4, with TRBD1 identical over 8 bases. Germline trimming cut 4 bases from V and 8 bases from J; bases unmatched to any gene: 9. Per germline, CDR1 GTSNPN and CDR2 SVGIG (reference sequence). This CDR3 has 14 amino acids. The CDR3 region has the DNA TGTGCCTGGACCCATGGACAGGGCGCCGAAAAACTGTTTTTT. Translated, it gives CAWTHGQGAEKLFF.

This clonotype was picked up many times. The chain carries TRBV24-1 and TRBJ2-1; D perhaps matches TRBD2 (5 bases). Trimming took 3 bases from V and 1 from J, leaving 6 bases between them. The germline V gene encodes CDR1 KGHDR and CDR2 SFDVKD. The length of the CDR3 is 14 residues. This CDR3 is CATSDGESYNEQFF. In DNA form, the CDR3 reads TGTGCCACCAGTGATGGGGAGTCCTACAATGAGCAGTTCTTC.

This clonotype has only one observation. The chain is built from TRBV6-5 and TRBJ2-3; no definite D call. The CDR3 has 14 amino acids. Trimming shortened V by 3 bases and J by 2 bases, and 9 bases separated the two germline ends. Germline V CDR1 and CDR2: MNHEY, SVGAGI. The CDR3 reads CASSYHAVTDTQYF. The CDR3 region has the DNA TGTGCCAGCAGTTATCATGCGGTCACAGATACGCAGTATTTT.

In its sample, this clonotype was seen a few times. This chain joins TRBV2 and TRBJ2-2; 11 bases line up with TRBD2. J was trimmed by 0 bases and V by 5 bases; bases with no gene match: 2. CDR1 is SNHLY, CDR2 FYNNEI, per germline. The CDR3 totals 16 residues. CDR3 DNA: TGTGCCAGCAGTTCTAGCGGGAGGACGAACACCGGGGAGCTGTTTTTT. This translates into CASSSSGRTNTGELFF.